The text below deals with one T cell receptor (beta chain). Its binding antigen is unknown. It has no much larger one-base neighbor in the sample; base qualities were not kept. The source of the sample is a study of blood T cell repertoires in COVID-19 (dated by TCRdb to the early 2020s). About the full investigation: The collaborator samples originated in the United States, Italy and Spain and spanned the acute and convalescent phases of COVID-19. Deeply sampled blood TCRbeta repertoires from subjects exposed to, actively infected with, or recovered from COVID-19 were included in the dataset. Where HLA class I and class II types were available, the types were taken from metadata supplied by the sample provider, not from assay-based typing. Sample metadata almost always included a de-identified subject ID, COVID-19 status, age in years and sex. The prospective study material was composed of cDNA or gDNA derived from T cells, B-cell-depleted T cells, or PBMCs. A freely available public database, intended as a resource for researchers studying the immune response to SARS-CoV-2, is where the repertoires were released. The samples were drawn from the first 160 participants of the ongoing ImmuneRACE study and from 1,254 subjects provided by 6 global collaborators. What the research found in general, with its limitations: Clinical and demographic metadata were provided uncurated, with the amount varying by source and participant.

Each collaborating institution followed its own protocols to collect whole blood in K2EDTA tubes. For TCRbeta analysis, collaborator samples were shipped as frozen whole blood, as isolated PBMCs, or as DNA extracted from either sample type. V is pruned by 6 bases and J by 11 bases, leaving 12 bases of the junction without a gene match. The CDR3 runs 13 residues from the cysteine to the phenylalanine. This entry keeps only the CDR3 DNA: 39 bases, framed from base 1. According to the germline V gene, CDR1 reads SNHLY and CDR2 reads FYNNEI. The immunoSEQ Assay, a bias-controlled multiplex PCR, was used to amplify TCRbeta CDR3 regions from genomic DNA. In the authors' own workflow: The number of nucleated cells in each sample was estimated from the amplification of reference gene primers within the assay. Sequence reads were collapsed and filtered to measure the absolute abundance of every unique TCRbeta CDR3 rearrangement. Productive Simpson clonality was computed per sample as the square root of Simpson's diversity index over productive rearrangements. Sourced from immuneACCESS, this table was stored by TCRdb with only in-frame sequences that have V and J called. A share of the clones is absent; for the studies checked, an unresolved V gene accounts for under half, and the remainder has no known explanation. Clone size and V and J calls were adopted from that table, with D and trimming inferred from the DNA. The sample includes approximately 140,000 clones, with roughly 80% observed a single time. The ten largest clones capture roughly 2.9% of the sample.

Sequenced material: peripheral blood. The source of this sequence is a woman between 35 and 50 years old with active or convalescent COVID-19. This receptor chain uses TRBV2 and TRBJ1-2, and TRBD1 aligns with 7 junction nucleotides. Here is the DNA: TGTGCCAGCAGCCCCCTTTCAGGGGGAAGTTACACCTTC. It codes for CASSPLSGGSYTF.